This T cell receptor beta chain was obtained from a study of beta chain features in type 1 diabetes (dated 2018 in TCRdb). Context from the whole study: Patients and healthy donors did not differ in mean age, gender distribution, total cell number or subset yield. In the study, recently diagnosed type 1 diabetes patients and matched healthy donors were compared on the TCRB repertoires of their sorted circulating CD4+ T cell subsets. Regulatory and stem cell-like memory subsets were isolated from only 8 patients and roughly 8 healthy donors, whereas naive and central memory subsets came from all 30 or so donors. A total of 107,917,701 sorted cells were examined across all samples, and the number of cells per subset was strongly correlated with RNA yield.

Overall study outcomes, separate from this receptor: Because cDNA was sequenced instead of genomic DNA, highly expressing activated cells could be over-represented, though the groups showed no difference in activation or CD3 levels. Shorter templates might be favored by PCR, yet because patient and control samples were amplified and corrected together, any such skew would affect both groups equally. A moderate but significant shortening of TCRB CDR3 length was observed in type 1 diabetes patients in all four CD4+ subsets. At VDJ recombination sites, patients with type 1 diabetes made fewer insertions and deleted more nucleotides, a pattern implying thymic rearrangement abnormalities. Only small numbers of individuals were included in the HLA sub-analyses, which left unresolved whether HLA type had any influence on TCRB rearrangement. The naive, central memory and regulatory TCRB repertoires appeared to resemble one another more closely among patients than among healthy donors.

The entire amount of isolated RNA was reverse transcribed using the High Capacity cDNA Reverse Transcription Kit, so the sequenced TCRB transcripts were expressed ones. Deep immunoSEQ sequencing was applied to naive, central memory and regulatory T cell samples, giving an average of roughly 3.5 million total reads per sample. Sorted cells were lysed in RLT buffer and RNA was extracted with DNase-treated RNeasy Micro or Mini kits, depending on cell number. Each cell subset was processed on its own to prevent cross-contamination, while patient and healthy donor samples were processed together. The immunoSEQ multiplex PCR was used to amplify TCRB sequences from cDNA, generating 87-bp fragments that spanned the CDR3 region. Amplicons were sequenced on the Illumina HiSeq platform. Per the original workflow: PCR bias was corrected computationally using synthetic template baselines, and reads within Hamming distance 2 were collapsed, with unmergeable singletons discarded. By aligning reads against IMGT, V, D and J genes, CDR3 length, and insertions or deletions at six rearrangement sites were assigned. Clonotype counts were normalized to sorted cell number within each subset before computing true diversity and Gini coefficients with the tcR R package. The overlap coefficient, calculated on TCRB nucleotide sequences, was used to quantify repertoire sharing. As a proxy for the pre-selection repertoire, out-of-frame TCRB sequences from naive cells were analyzed. The immuneACCESS repertoire file appears here via TCRdb, limited to in-frame rearrangements. These files lack a portion of the clones; in checked studies, under half of the deficit traces to unresolved V genes, and the cause of the others is not known. The V and J calls and clone size come from that table; D and trimming were worked out from the DNA. This sample lists hundreds of thousands of clones; about an eighth were detected once. The ten most abundant clones make up 0.02% to 0.025% of the sample.

Based on the germline V gene, the CDR1 and CDR2 sequences are ENHRY and SYGVKD. Germline trimming amounts to 8 bases on V and 5 bases on J, with 4 as the count of junction bases outside the gene matches. The CDR3, cysteine through phenylalanine, is 12 amino acids long. Of the read, only the CDR3 DNA is kept; its 36 bases are in frame from base 1. This clone was counted between two and nine times. Its antigen is currently not known. No quality values exist for individual bases; no much larger clone is one base distant. Each donor gave one peripheral blood draw, averaging about 120 mL, which was collected into heparinised tubes. A BD FACSAria II and a panel including CD45RO, CCR7, CD25, CD127, CD95 and CD27 were used to sort naive, central memory, regulatory and stem cell-like memory CD4+ T cells. A purity above 95% was achieved for all sorted populations. PBMCs were isolated immediately by Lymphoprep density gradient centrifugation and stained directly without culture. To minimize batch effects, samples were stained and sorted in pairs, one healthy donor with one patient per experiment.

The chain joins TRBV10-3 to TRBJ2-5, and TRBD2 matches 8 of the central bases. The sequenced material came from naive CD4+ T cells from blood. The sample's cell subset or site label is to be understood as: true naive CD4+ T cells. The source of this sequence is a man aged 18 to 30 with type 1 diabetes. The sequenced DNA: TGTGCCATCTCCGGGGGGGCGGAGACCCAGTACTTC. This encodes CAISGGAETQYF.